Presented here are 10 T cell receptor beta chains from one specimen sequenced in a study of cytomegalovirus exposure and HLA in healthy donors. Use of 60 Vbeta and 13 Jbeta primers characterized the PCR. Profiling relied on immunoSEQ multiplex PCR, and the TCRdb table lists in-frame clones only, not all of them. This sample has just over 150,000 clones, with 80% to 90% found just once. Sequenced input: PBMCs. These receptor sequences come from a man between 50 and 59 years old in good health and CMV-seropositive.

The chain is built from TRBV9 and TRBJ2-1, with 12 nucleotides matching TRBD2. The ends lost 0 bases at V and 5 bases at J; junction bases unmatched: 6. The CDR3 is 17 amino acids. CDR1 SGDLS and CDR2 YYNGEE come from the germline V gene. This CDR3 is CASSVGASGRVHNEQFF. In DNA, the CDR3 is TGTGCCAGCAGCGTAGGGGCTAGCGGGAGGGTCCACAATGAGCAGTTCTTC.

V gene TRBV27 combines with J gene TRBJ2-5; D remains ambiguous. This CDR3 is 13 amino acids long. Germline values: CDR1 MNHEY, CDR2 SMNVEV (reference sequence). Trimming stripped 7 bases from V and 5 bases from J, with 14 bases between. In nucleotides, the CDR3 is TGTGCCAGCAAGCCCCACGGTCGGGAGACCCAGTACTTC. Encoded protein: CASKPHGRETQYF.

V and J are TRBV7-9 and TRBJ2-7; TRBD2 matches 7 bases. V shed 0 bases and J 3 bases; nucleotides not matched to a gene: 2. The germline V gene encodes CDR1 SEHNR and CDR2 FQNEAQ (reference sequence). CDR3 length: 14 amino acids. The CDR3 protein is CASSLAPSGYEQYV. CDR3 DNA sequence: TGTGCCAGCAGCTTAGCCCCTAGCGGCTACGAGCAGTACGTC.

The chain couples TRBV6-1 to TRBJ1-5, with D uncertain. The CDR3 has 16 amino acids. The germline V gene has CDR1 MNHNS and CDR2 SASEGT. Trimming cost V 2 bases and J 0 bases, with 11 bases left between them. As DNA, the CDR3 is TGTGCCAGCAGTGAACTAAGAGGGTTTAGCAATCAGCCCCAGCATTTT. This codes for CASSELRGFSNQPQHF.

V usage is TRBV10-3 and J usage is TRBJ2-3; 8 bases agree with TRBD2. Germline-derived CDR1 and CDR2 are ENHRY and SYGVKD. The length of the CDR3 is 14 residues. The trim removed 6 bases at V and 2 bases at J, leaving 4 bases unmatched. DNA for the CDR3: TGTGCCATCAGAGCGGGGGAGCTCACAGATACGCAGTATTTT. Translated: CAIRAGELTDTQYF.

The chain employs TRBV7-9 and TRBJ2-5; possible D gene TRBD2, 6 bases. V dropped 3 bases and J dropped 3 bases, with 11 bases sitting between them. Germline loops: CDR1 SEHNR, CDR2 FQNEAQ (reference sequence). The CDR3 length is 14 residues. The CDR3 DNA sequence: TGTGCCAGCAGCTTCCCGGGGAGGAAAGAGACCCAGTACTTC. This encodes CASSFPGRKETQYF. The entire variable domain, with the rest obtained from reference TRBV7-9 and TRBJ2-5, is as follows: DTGVSQNPRHKITKRGQNVTFRCDPISEHNRLYWYRQTLGQGPEFLTYFQNEAQLEKSRLLSDRFSAERPKGSFSTLEIQRTEQGDSAMYLCASSFPGRKETQYFGPGTRLLVL.

This rearrangement joins TRBV19 to TRBJ1-5, with 8 bases fitting TRBD1. The J segment lost 1 base and the V segment lost 6 bases, leaving 5 bases of the junction unmatched. This CDR3 is built from 15 residues. Looked up from germline, CDR1 is LNHDA and CDR2 is SQIVND (reference sequence). CDR3 protein: CASRPTGVSNQPQHF. The DNA of the CDR3 is TGTGCCAGTAGACCGACAGGGGTAAGCAATCAGCCCCAGCATTTT.

The genes are TRBV5-1 and TRBJ2-1; the D gene is possibly TRBD1 (6 bases). Trimming removed 0 bases from V and 0 bases from J, with 10 bases in between. Germline V gene sequence: CDR1 SGHRS, CDR2 YFSETQ. The CDR3 is 16 amino acids. The CDR3 loop is CASSLDTGSSYNEQFF. The DNA for the CDR3 is TGCGCCAGCAGCTTGGATACAGGGAGCTCCTACAATGAGCAGTTCTTC.

The sample holds one count of this clone. The chain uses TRBV10-2 and TRBJ2-2; D may be TRBD1 (7 bases). V was pared by 7 bases and J by 2 bases, with 14 bases between. The germline V gene has CDR1 WSHSY and CDR2 SAAADI. This CDR3 is 15 amino acids long. The CDR3 reads CASMRGDSNTGELFF. The CDR3 DNA reads TGCGCCAGCATGAGGGGGGACAGCAACACCGGGGAGCTGTTTTTT.

This clone was picked up one time. V gene TRBV18 combines with J gene TRBJ2-7; weak D call: TRBD1 (7 bases). V was trimmed by 4 bases and J by 2 bases, leaving 18 bases between them. CDR1 is KGHSH and CDR2 is LQKENI in the germline V gene. The CDR3 consists of 16 residues. In DNA form, the CDR3 reads TGTGCCAGCTCACTTATGGGGGGACAGTCAACCTACGAGCAGTACTTC. Translating it yields CASSLMGGQSTYEQYF. Full variable domain (remainder filled in from reference TRBV18 and TRBJ2-7): NAGVMQNPRHLVRRRGQEARLRCSPMKGHSHVYWYRQLPEEGLKFMVYLQKENIIDESGMPKERFSAEFPKEGPSILRIQQVVRGDSAAYFCASSLMGGQSTYEQYFGPGTRLTVT.